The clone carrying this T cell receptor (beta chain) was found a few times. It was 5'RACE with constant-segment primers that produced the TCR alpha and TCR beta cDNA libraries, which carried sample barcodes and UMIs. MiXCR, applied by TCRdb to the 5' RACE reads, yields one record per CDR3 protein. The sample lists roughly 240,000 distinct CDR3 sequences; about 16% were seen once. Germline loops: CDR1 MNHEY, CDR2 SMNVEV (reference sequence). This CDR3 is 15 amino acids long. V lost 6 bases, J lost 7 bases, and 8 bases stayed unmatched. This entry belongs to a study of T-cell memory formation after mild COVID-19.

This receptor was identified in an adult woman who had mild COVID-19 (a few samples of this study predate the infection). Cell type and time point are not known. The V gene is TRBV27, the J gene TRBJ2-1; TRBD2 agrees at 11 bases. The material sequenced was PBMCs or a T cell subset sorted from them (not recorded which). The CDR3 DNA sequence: TGTGCCAGCAGACCCGGGACTAGCGGACGGAATGAGCAGTTCTTC. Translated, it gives CASRPGTSGRNEQFF.